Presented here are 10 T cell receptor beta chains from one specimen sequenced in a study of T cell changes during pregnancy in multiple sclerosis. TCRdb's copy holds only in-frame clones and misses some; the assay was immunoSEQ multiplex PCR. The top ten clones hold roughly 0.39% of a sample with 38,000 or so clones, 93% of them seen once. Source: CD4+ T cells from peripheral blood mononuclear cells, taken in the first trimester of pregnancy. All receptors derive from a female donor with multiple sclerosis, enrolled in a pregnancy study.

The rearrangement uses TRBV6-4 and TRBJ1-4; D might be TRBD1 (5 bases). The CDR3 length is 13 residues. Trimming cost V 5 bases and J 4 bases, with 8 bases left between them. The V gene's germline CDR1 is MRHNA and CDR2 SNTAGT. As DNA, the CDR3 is TGTGCCAGCAGTAGACAGATTAATGAAAAACTGTTTTTT. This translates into CASSRQINEKLFF.

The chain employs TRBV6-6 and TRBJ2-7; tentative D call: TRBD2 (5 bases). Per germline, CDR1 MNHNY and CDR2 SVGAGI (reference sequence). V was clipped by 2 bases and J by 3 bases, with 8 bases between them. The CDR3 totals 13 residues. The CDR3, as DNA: TGTGCCAGCAGTTACCAGAGGGACTACGAGCAGTACTTC. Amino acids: CASSYQRDYEQYF.

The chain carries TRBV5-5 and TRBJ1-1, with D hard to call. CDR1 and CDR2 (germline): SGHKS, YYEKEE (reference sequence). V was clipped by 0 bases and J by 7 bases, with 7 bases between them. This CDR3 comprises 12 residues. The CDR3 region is CASSLGSIEAFF. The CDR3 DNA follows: TGTGCCAGCAGCTTGGGAAGCATTGAAGCTTTCTTT.

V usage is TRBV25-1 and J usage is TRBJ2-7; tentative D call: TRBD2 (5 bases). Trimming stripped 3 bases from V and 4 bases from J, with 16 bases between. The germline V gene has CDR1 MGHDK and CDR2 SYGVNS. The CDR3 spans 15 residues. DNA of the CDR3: TGTGCCAGCAGTGATCCCACTAGGCCGGGGTACGAGCAGTACTTC. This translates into CASSDPTRPGYEQYF.

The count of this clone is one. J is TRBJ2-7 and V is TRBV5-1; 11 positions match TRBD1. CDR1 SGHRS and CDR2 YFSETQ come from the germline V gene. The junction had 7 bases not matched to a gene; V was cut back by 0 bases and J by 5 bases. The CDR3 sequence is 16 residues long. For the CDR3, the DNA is TGCGCCAGCAGCTTGGGCCTCCGGGACAGGGGGGACGAGCAGTACTTC. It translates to CASSLGLRDRGDEQYF.

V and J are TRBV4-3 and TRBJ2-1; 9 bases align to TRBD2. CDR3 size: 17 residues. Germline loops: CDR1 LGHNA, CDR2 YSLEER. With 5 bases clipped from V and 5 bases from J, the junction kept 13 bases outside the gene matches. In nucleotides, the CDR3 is TGCGCCAGCAGCTCCCCGGGGCCTAGCGGGGTGGACAATGAGCAGTTCTTC. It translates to CASSSPGPSGVDNEQFF.

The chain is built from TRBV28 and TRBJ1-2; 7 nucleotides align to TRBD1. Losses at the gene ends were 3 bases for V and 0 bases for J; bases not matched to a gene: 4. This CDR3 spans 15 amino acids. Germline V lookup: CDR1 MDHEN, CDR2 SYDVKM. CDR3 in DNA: TGTGCCAGCAGTTTGGGGGACAGAGCTAACTATGGCTACACCTTC. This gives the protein CASSLGDRANYGYTF.

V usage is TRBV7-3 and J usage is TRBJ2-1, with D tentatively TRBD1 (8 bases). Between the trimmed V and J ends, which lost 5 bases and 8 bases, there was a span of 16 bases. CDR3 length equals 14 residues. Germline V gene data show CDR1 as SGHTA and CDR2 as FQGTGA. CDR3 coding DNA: TGTGCCAGCAGCCCCCAGGGGGCGGGGGATGAGCAGTTCTTC. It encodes CASSPQGAGDEQFF.

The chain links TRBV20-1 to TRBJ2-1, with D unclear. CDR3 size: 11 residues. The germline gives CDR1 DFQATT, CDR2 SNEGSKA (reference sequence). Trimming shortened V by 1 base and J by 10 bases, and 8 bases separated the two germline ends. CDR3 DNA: TGCAGTGCTAGAGCCCCCCCAGAGCAGTTCTTC. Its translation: CSARAPPEQFF.

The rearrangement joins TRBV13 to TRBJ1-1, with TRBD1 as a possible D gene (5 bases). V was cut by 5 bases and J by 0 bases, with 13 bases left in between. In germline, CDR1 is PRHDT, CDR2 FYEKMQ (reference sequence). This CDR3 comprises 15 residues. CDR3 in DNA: TGTGCCAGCAGCCGGAGACAGCGCATGAACACTGAAGCTTTCTTT. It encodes CASSRRQRMNTEAFF. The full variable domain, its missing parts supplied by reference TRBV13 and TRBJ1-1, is AAGVIQSPRHLIKEKRETATLKCYPIPRHDTVYWYQQGPGQDPQFLISFYEKMQSDKGSIPDRFSAQQFSDYHSELNMSSLELGDSALYFCASSRRQRMNTEAFFGQGTRLTVV.